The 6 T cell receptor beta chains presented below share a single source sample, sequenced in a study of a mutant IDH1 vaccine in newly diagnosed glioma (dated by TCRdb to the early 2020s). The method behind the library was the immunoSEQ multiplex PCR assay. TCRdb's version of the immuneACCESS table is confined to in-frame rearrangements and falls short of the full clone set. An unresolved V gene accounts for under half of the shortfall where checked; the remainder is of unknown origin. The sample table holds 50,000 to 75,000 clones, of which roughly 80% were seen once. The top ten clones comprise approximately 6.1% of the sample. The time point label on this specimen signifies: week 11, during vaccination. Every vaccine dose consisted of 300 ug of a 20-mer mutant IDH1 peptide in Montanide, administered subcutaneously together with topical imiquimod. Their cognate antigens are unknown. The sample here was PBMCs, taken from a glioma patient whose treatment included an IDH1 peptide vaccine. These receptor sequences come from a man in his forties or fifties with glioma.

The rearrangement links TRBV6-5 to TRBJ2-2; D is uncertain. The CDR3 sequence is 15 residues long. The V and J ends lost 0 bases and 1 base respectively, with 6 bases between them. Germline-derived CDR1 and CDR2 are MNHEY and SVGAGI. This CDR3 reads CASSYSPGNTGELFF. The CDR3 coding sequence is TGTGCCAGCAGTTACTCGCCTGGGAACACCGGGGAGCTGTTTTTT.

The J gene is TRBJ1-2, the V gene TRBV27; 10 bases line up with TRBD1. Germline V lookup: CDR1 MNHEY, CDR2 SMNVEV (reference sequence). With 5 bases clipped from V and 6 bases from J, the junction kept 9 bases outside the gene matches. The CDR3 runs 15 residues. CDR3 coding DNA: TGTGCCAGCAGTCTGACAGGGGGCGCAAGGGATGGCTACACCTTC. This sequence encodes CASSLTGGARDGYTF.

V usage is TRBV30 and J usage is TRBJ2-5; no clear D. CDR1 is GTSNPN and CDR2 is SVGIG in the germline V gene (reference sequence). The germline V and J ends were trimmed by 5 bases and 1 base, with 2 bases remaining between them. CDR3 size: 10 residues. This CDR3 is CAWGQETQYF. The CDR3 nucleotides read TGTGCCTGGGGCCAAGAGACCCAGTACTTC.

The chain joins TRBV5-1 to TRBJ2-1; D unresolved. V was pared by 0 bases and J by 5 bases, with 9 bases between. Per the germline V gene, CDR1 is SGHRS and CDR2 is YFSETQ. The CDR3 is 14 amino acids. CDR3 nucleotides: TGCGCCAGCAGCTTGGAGTCCGGTAACAATGAGCAGTTCTTC. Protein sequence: CASSLESGNNEQFF.

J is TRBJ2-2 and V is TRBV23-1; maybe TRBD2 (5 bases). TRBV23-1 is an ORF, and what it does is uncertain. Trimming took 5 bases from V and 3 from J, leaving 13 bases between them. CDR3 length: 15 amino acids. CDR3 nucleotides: TGCGCCAGCAGTGCCCGGGAAGTTGACACCGGGGAGCTGTTTTTT. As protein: CASSAREVDTGELFF.

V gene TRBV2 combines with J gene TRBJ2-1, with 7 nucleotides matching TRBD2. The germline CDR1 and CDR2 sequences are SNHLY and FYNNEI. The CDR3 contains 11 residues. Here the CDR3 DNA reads TGTGCGGGGGAGGGATACAATGAGCAGTTCTTC. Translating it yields CAGEGYNEQFF.